The 18 T cell receptor beta chains in this list originate from one sample, sequenced in a study of blood T cells in healthy people across ages. Primers used in a second PCR of about 7 to 12 cycles were a sample-barcoded 5' primer and a J-beta primer mix. TCRdb re-analysed the 5' RACE reads in MiXCR, keeping a single row per CDR3 protein. The table shows over 450,000 distinct CDR3 sequences, with around 24% occurring only once. This sample also appeared in a second study, on T cells of mothers and their children.

Sequencing input: blood. These receptors all stem from a boy aged 5-17 years in good health.

This clonotype came up a few times. The chain joins TRBV7-2 to TRBJ2-5; D is uncertain. The V gene's germline CDR1 is SGHTA and CDR2 FQGNSA. Deletions cut 1 base from V and 1 base from J, with 13 bases between. The CDR3 runs to 16 residues. CDR3 nucleotide sequence: TGTGCCAGCAGCTTAGTTAGAGTCCTTGGCCAAGAGACCCAGTACTTC. Its protein is CASSLVRVLGQETQYF. The entire variable domain, with the rest obtained from reference TRBV7-2 and TRBJ2-5, is as follows: GAGVSQSPSNKVTEKGKDVELRCDPISGHTALYWYRQSLGQGLEFLIYFQGNSAPDKSGLPSDRFSAERTGGSVSTLTIQRTQQEDSAVYLCASSLVRVLGQETQYFGPGTRLLVL.

The gene calls are TRBV5-1 and TRBJ2-5; 7 bases match TRBD1. The J call is in doubt because the DNA end fits TRBJ2-7 better. There are 13 residues in the CDR3. Germline V lookup: CDR1 SGHRS, CDR2 YFSETQ. CDR3 sequence reads: CASSLGQANEQYF. For the CDR3, the DNA is TGCGCCAGCAGCCTCGGACAGGCGAACGAGCAGTACTTC.

This clonotype was seen more than once but under ten times. The chain recombines TRBV12-5 with TRBJ1-1; a weak D match, TRBD1 (5 bases). CDR3 length: 13 residues. V was pared by 7 bases and J by 1 base, with 10 bases between. In germline, CDR1 is LGHNT, CDR2 FRNRAP. The CDR3 is CASATGPNTEAFF. As DNA, the CDR3 is TGTGCTAGTGCAACGGGGCCGAACACTGAAGCTTTCTTT.

V and J are TRBV27 and TRBJ2-6; 8 bases align to TRBD2. Germline V gene data show CDR1 as MNHEY and CDR2 as SMNVEV (reference sequence). The J segment lost 3 bases and the V segment lost 5 bases, leaving 6 bases of the junction unmatched. This CDR3 comprises 16 residues. CDR3 DNA: TGTGCCAGCAGTACGGGACTAGTGAGTGGGGCCAACGTCCTGACTTTC. Its translation: CASSTGLVSGANVLTF.

Comment on this clonotype: Since the CDR3 does not end with the conserved phenylalanine or tryptophan, this likely comes from a read error. Because the CDR3's place on the DNA is in doubt, the DNA is left out and the CDR3 is given as listed by TCRdb. The chain uses TRBV4-3 and TRBJ1-4; TRBD1, the table's D call, was not compared with the DNA. The CDR3 sequence runs 17 residues, both termini included. Looked up from germline, CDR1 is LGHNA and CDR2 is YSLEER. CDR3 residues: CASSPRVKILLRNRRGP.

This clonotype was seen only a few times. The genes are TRBV19 and TRBJ1-2, with D perhaps matching TRBD1 (6 bases). V gave up 3 bases and J gave up 2 bases, with 10 bases separating them. The CDR3 covers 14 residues. The germline V gene has CDR1 LNHDA and CDR2 SQIVND (reference sequence). DNA of the CDR3: TGTGCCAGTAGTATCAAGCAGGGGAACTATGGCTACACCTTC. As protein: CASSIKQGNYGYTF.

With regard to this clonotype: A much bigger clone sits one base away, suggesting this may be a read error. The rearrangement links TRBV6-2 or TRBV6-3 to TRBJ2-2, with TRBD1 as a possible D gene (5 bases). The CDR3 is 15 residues long. The V end lost 6 bases, the J end lost 2 bases, and 13 bases lay between the germline ends. The V gene's germline CDR1 is MNHEY and CDR2 SVGEGT. CDR3: CASRASTENTGELFF. The DNA for the CDR3 is TGTGCCAGCAGGGCCTCGACAGAAAACACCGGGGAGCTGTTTTTT.

In regard to this clonotype: This sequence may be a read error, since a much larger clone differs from it by one base. CDR3 in amino acids: CASSAHGQETQYF. DNA of the CDR3: TGTGCCAGCAGTGCACACGGCCAAGAGACCCAGTACTTC. The chain is built from TRBV6-1 and TRBJ2-5; the D is unclear. Looked up from germline, CDR1 is MNHNS and CDR2 is SASEGT. CDR3 length: 13 residues. The V and J ends lost 4 bases and 1 base respectively, with 7 bases between them.

The V call is TRBV30, the J call TRBJ1-6, with D unclear. The CDR3 length is 13 residues. Deletions cut 4 bases from V and 7 bases from J, with 11 bases between. Germline V gene data show CDR1 as GTSNPN and CDR2 as SVGIG (reference sequence). The CDR3 reads CAWTALTNSPLHF. The CDR3 bases are TGTGCCTGGACGGCACTTACGAATTCACCCCTCCACTTT.

This clonotype has just a few counts. The chain uses TRBV6-1 and TRBJ1-1; possible D gene TRBD1, 6 bases. This CDR3 has 16 residues. Germline V gives CDR1 MNHNS, CDR2 SASEGT. Trimming took off 5 bases at V and 0 bases at J, with 16 bases between the two ends. The CDR3 nucleotides are TGTGCCAGCAGTAGGGAGCGACAGGCCATGAACACTGAAGCTTTCTTT. Translation gives CASSRERQAMNTEAFF.

The chain carries TRBV7-6 and TRBJ2-7, with a tentative D call TRBD1 (7 bases). Germline loops: CDR1 SGHVS, CDR2 FNYEAQ. CDR3 length equals 19 residues. Trimming stripped 1 base from V and 0 bases from J, with 22 bases between. DNA of the CDR3: TGTGCCAGCAGCTTAGAGCCGTTGGGGCCAGGGGGGAGCTCCTACGAGCAGTACTTC. Translation gives CASSLEPLGPGGSSYEQYF.

This clonotype occurred a few times. Here the CDR3 DNA reads TGTGCCAGCAGCCCCAAAGCGGGGAGACGGGACAATGAGCAGTTCTTC. Translated: CASSPKAGRRDNEQFF. The chain joins TRBV7-9 to TRBJ2-1; 7 bases agree with TRBD2. J gave up 5 bases and V 5 bases, and 12 bases lay outside the gene matches. In germline, CDR1 is SEHNR, CDR2 FQNEAQ (reference sequence). CDR3 length: 16 residues.

CDR3 residues: CATSSLMGTGELFF. DNA of the CDR3: TGTGCCACCAGCAGCCTTATGGGGACCGGGGAGCTGTTTTTT. The V gene is TRBV15, the J gene TRBJ2-2; D gene ambiguous. V was clipped by 3 bases and J by 5 bases, with 10 bases between them. The germline V gene encodes CDR1 LNHNV and CDR2 YYDKDF (reference sequence). CDR3 size: 14 residues. Full variable domain (remainder filled in from reference TRBV15 and TRBJ2-2): DAMVIQNPRYQVTQFGKPVTLSCSQTLNHNVMYWYQQKSSQAPKLLFHYYDKDFNNEADTPDNFQSRRPNTSFCFLDIRSPGLGDTAMYLCATSSLMGTGELFFGEGSRLTVL.

Note on this clonotype: Since the CDR3 does not end with the conserved phenylalanine or tryptophan, this likely comes from a read error. No DNA is shown, since the ends of the CDR3 on it are uncertain; the CDR3 is the one TCRdb lists. The chain joins TRBV15 to TRBJ1-4. Germline V gene sequence: CDR1 LNHNV, CDR2 YYDKDF (reference sequence). The CDR3 comprises 12 residues, both ends counted. The CDR3 protein is CATSRDPVRVFL.

The table lists this clonotype with a few counts. The chain links TRBV24-1 to TRBJ2-7, with 8 bases fitting TRBD1. This CDR3 region has 15 residues. The V segment lost 3 bases and the J segment 3 bases; nucleotides outside the gene matches: 6. Germline V gives CDR1 KGHDR, CDR2 SFDVKD. CDR3 sequence (DNA): TGTGCCACCAGTGATGGACAGGGTTCGGTCTACGAGCAGTACTTC. Residues: CATSDGQGSVYEQYF.

The genes are TRBV3-1 and TRBJ1-3; TRBD1 might be the D (6 bases). V lost 4 bases, J lost 8 bases, and 12 bases lay in between. Looked up from germline, CDR1 is LGHDT and CDR2 is YNNKEL (reference sequence). The CDR3 runs 13 residues. Here the CDR3 reads CASSLKQGDTIYF. Written as DNA, the CDR3 is TGTGCCAGCAGCCTCAAACAGGGTGACACCATATATTTT.

V usage is TRBV7-2 and J usage is TRBJ2-7; 10 bases agree with TRBD2. Germline V gene data show CDR1 as SGHTA and CDR2 as FQGNSA. V shed 5 bases and J 5 bases; nucleotides not matched to a gene: 6. The CDR3 runs 14 residues. CDR3 nucleotide sequence: TGTGCCAGCAGCATAAGCGGGGGGGCCCACGAGCAGTACTTC. It translates to CASSISGGAHEQYF.

The chain couples TRBV7-9 to TRBJ2-3, with 7 bases lining up with TRBD1. The germline V gene has CDR1 SEHNR and CDR2 FQNEAQ (reference sequence). J was trimmed by 7 bases and V by 5 bases; bases with no gene match: 12. This CDR3 has 15 amino acids. CDR3 sequence: CASSLGGQLQNTQYF. For the CDR3, the DNA is TGTGCCAGCAGCCTAGGGGGACAGCTACAGAATACGCAGTATTTT.